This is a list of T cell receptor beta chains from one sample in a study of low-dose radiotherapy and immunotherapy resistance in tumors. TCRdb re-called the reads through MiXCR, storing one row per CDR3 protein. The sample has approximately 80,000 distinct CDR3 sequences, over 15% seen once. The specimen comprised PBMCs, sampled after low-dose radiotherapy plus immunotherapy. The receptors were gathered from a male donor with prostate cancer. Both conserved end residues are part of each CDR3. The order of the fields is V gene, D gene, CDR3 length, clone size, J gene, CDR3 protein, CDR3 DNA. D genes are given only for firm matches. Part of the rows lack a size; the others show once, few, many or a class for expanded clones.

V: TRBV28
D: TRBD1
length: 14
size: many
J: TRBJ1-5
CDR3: CASSTRQGDQPQHF
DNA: TGTGCCAGCAGTACTCGACAGGGGGACCAGCCCCAGCATTTT

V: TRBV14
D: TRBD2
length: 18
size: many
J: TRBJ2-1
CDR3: CASSRGLAGVTSYNEQFF
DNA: TGTGCCAGCAGCCGAGGACTAGCGGGGGTTACGTCCTACAATGAGCAGTTCTTC

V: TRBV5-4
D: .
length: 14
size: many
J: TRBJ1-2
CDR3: CASSLESGNYGYTF
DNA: TGTGCCAGCAGCTTGGAGTCGGGGAACTATGGCTACACCTTC

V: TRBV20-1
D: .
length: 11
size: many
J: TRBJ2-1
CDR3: CSSPKRNEQFF
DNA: TGCAGTTCTCCCAAAAGAAATGAGCAGTTCTTC

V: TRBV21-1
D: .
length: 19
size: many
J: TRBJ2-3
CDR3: CASSKALWVASGGTDTQYF
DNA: TGTGCCAGCAGCAAAGCGCTTTGGGTCGCTAGCGGGGGCACAGATACGCAGTATTTT

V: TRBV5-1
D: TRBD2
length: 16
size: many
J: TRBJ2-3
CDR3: CASSTGLAVNTDTQYF
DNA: TGCGCCAGCAGCACAGGACTAGCGGTTAACACAGATACGCAGTATTTT

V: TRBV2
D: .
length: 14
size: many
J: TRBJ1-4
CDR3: CASTFTGANEKLFF
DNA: TGTGCCAGCACCTTCACAGGAGCTAATGAAAAACTGTTTTTT

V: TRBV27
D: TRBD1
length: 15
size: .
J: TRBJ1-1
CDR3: CASRSGQGRNTEAFF
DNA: TGTGCCAGCAGATCGGGACAGGGGAGGAACACTGAAGCTTTCTTT

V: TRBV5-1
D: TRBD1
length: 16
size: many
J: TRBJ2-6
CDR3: CASSLGGGAGANVLTF
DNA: TGCGCCAGCAGCTTGGGAGGGGGCGCTGGGGCCAACGTCCTGACTTTC

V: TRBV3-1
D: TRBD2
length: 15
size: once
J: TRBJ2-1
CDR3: CASSPGLAGVYEQFF
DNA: TGTGCCAGCAGCCCTGGTCTAGCGGGAGTATATGAGCAGTTCTTC

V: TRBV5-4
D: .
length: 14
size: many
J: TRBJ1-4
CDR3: CASSVDRANEKLFF
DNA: TGTGCCAGCAGCGTGGATAGGGCTAATGAAAAACTGTTTTTT

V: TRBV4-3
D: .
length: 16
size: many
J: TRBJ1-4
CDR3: CASSQDSNSFYEKLFF
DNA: TGCGCCAGCAGCCAAGACAGCAATAGCTTTTATGAAAAACTGTTTTTT

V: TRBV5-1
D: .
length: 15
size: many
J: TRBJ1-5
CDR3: CASSLGGASNQPQHF
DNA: TGCGCCAGCAGCCTTGGAGGGGCGTCAAATCAGCCCCAGCATTTT

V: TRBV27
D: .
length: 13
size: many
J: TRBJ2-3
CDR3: CASRIRGSHTQYF
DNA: TGTGCCAGCAGAATAAGGGGCTCCCATACGCAGTATTTT

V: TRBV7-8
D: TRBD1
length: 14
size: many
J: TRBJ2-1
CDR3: CASSGPGTGGLQFF
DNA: TGTGCCAGCAGCGGACCCGGGACAGGGGGCTTGCAGTTCTTC

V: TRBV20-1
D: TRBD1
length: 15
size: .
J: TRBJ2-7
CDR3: CSAKNPKTGAYEQYF
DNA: TGCAGTGCTAAAAATCCTAAGACAGGGGCCTACGAGCAGTACTTC

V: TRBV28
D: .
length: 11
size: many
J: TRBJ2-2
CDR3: CASSLPGELFF
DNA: TGTGCCAGCAGTTTACCCGGGGAGCTGTTTTTT

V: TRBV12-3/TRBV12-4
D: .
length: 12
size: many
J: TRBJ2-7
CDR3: CASSLQGGEQYF
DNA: TGTGCCAGCAGCCTCCAAGGGGGCGAGCAGTACTTC

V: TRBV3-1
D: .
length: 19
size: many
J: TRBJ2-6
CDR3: CASSQDLRWVDSGANVLTF
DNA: TGTGCCAGCAGCCAAGACCTTCGATGGGTAGACTCTGGGGCCAACGTCCTGACTTTC

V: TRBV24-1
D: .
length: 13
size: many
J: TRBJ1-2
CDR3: CATSDRDTHGYTF
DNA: TGTGCCACCAGTGATCGCGACACTCATGGCTACACCTTC

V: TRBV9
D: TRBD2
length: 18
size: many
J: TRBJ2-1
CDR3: CASSPRGRLAGPYNEQFF
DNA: TGTGCCAGCAGCCCCCGCGGGCGACTAGCGGGCCCCTACAATGAGCAGTTCTTC

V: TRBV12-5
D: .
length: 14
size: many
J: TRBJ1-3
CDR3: CASQRESSGNTIYF
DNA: TGTGCTAGTCAAAGGGAGAGCTCTGGAAACACCATATATTTT

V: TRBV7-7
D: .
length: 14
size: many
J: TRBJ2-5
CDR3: CASSPGLTQETQYF
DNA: TGTGCCAGCAGCCCAGGACTCACCCAAGAGACCCAGTACTTC

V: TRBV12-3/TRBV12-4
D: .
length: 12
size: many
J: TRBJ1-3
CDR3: CASSFNLNTIYF
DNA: TGTGCCAGCAGTTTCAACCTTAACACCATATATTTT

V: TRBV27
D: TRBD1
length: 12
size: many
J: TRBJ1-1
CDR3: CAGTRQGKEAFF
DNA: TGTGCCGGCACCCGACAGGGAAAGGAAGCTTTCTTT

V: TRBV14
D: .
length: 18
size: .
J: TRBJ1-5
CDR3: CASSQKDGAVLSNQPQHF
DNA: TGTGCCAGCAGCCAAAAAGATGGGGCAGTACTGAGCAATCAGCCCCAGCATTTT

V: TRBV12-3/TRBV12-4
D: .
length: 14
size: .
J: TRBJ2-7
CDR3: CASSFVQGLGEQYF
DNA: TGTGCCAGCAGTTTCGTCCAGGGCCTCGGCGAGCAGTACTTC

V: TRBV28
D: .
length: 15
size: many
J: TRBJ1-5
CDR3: CASSLSGAGDQPQHF
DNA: TGTGCCAGCAGTTTATCAGGGGCGGGTGATCAGCCCCAGCATTTT

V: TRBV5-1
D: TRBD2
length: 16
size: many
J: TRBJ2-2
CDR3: CASSLEPAGGSGELFF
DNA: TGCGCCAGCAGCTTGGAGCCAGCGGGAGGCTCCGGGGAGCTGTTTTTT

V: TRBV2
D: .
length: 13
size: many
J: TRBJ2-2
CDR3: CASSEEWTGELFF
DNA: TGTGCCAGCAGTGAAGAATGGACCGGGGAGCTGTTTTTT

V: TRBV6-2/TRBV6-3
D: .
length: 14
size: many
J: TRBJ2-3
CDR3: CASSASWGSDTQYF
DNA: TGTGCCAGCAGCGCGAGCTGGGGGTCCGATACGCAGTATTTT

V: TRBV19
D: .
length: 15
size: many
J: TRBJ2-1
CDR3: CASSPDRGSYNEQFF
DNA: TGTGCCAGCAGCCCGGACAGAGGCTCCTACAATGAGCAGTTCTTC

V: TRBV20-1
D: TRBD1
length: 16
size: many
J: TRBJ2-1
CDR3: CSATSIQGNSYNEQFF
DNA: TGCAGTGCTACTTCGATACAGGGGAACTCCTACAATGAGCAGTTCTTC

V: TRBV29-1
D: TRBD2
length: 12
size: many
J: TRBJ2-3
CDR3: CSVGRESDTQYF
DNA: TGCAGCGTTGGGCGGGAGTCAGATACGCAGTATTTT

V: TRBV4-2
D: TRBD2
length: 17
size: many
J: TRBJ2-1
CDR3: CASSQDPLAGGSNEQFF
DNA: TGTGCCAGCAGCCAAGATCCTCTAGCGGGAGGGAGCAATGAGCAGTTCTTC

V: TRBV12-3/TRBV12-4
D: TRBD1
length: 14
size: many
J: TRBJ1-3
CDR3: CASRQGSSGNTIYF
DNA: TGTGCCAGCAGACAGGGGTCCTCTGGAAACACCATATATTTT

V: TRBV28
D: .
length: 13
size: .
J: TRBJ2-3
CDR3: CASRVSAANTQYF
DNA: TGTGCCAGCAGAGTAAGCGCAGCAAATACGCAGTATTTT

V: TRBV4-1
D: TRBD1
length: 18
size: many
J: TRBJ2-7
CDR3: CASSQALWAGQDSYEQYF
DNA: TGCGCCAGCAGCCAAGCGTTGTGGGCGGGACAGGATTCCTACGAGCAGTACTTC

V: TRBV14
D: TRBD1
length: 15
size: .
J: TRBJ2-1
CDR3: CASSQDRAASNEQFF
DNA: TGTGCCAGCAGCCAGGACAGGGCTGCTAGCAATGAGCAGTTCTTC

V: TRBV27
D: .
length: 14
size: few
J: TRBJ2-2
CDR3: CASSHFGAGGELFF
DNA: TGTGCCAGCAGTCATTTCGGGGCAGGCGGGGAGCTGTTTTTT

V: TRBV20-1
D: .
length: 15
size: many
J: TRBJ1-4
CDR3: CSANLVGGANEKLFF
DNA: TGCAGTGCTAATCTGGTGGGGGGAGCTAATGAAAAACTGTTTTTT

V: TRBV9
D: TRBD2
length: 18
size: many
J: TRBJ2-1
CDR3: CASTSASGSLSSYNEQFF
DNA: TGTGCCAGCACCTCGGCTAGCGGGAGTCTCAGCTCCTACAATGAGCAGTTCTTC

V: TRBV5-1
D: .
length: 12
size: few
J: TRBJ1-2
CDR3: CASSLTDYGYTF
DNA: TGCGCCAGCAGCTTAACGGACTATGGCTACACCTTC

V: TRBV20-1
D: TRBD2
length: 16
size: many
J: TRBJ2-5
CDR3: CSAQSGLVTGRETQYF
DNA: TGCAGTGCTCAATCAGGACTAGTCACGGGGAGGGAGACCCAGTACTTC

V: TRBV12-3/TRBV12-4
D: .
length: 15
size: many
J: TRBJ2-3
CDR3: CASSLRGAGTDTQYF
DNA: TGTGCCAGCAGTTTGAGGGGGGCAGGCACAGATACGCAGTATTTT

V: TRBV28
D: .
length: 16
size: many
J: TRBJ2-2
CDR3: CASSLWVGANTGELFF
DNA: TGTGCCAGCAGTTTATGGGTAGGGGCGAACACCGGGGAGCTGTTTTTT

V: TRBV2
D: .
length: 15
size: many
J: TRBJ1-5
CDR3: CASSSETVSNQPQHF
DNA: TGTGCCAGCTCCTCAGAGACAGTTAGCAATCAGCCCCAGCATTTT

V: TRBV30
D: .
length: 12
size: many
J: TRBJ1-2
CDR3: CAWNQGLSGYTF
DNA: TGTGCCTGGAACCAGGGATTGAGTGGCTACACCTTC